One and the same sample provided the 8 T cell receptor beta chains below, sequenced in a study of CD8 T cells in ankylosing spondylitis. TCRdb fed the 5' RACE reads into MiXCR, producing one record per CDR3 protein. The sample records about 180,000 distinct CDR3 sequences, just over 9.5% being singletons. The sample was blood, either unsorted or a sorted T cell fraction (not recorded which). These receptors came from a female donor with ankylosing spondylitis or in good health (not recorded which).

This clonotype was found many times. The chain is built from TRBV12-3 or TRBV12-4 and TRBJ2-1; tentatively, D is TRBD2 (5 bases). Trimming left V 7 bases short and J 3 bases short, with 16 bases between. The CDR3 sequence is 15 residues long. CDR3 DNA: TGTGCCAGCACCCGTGTGGAAGCGGACTACAATGAGCAGTTCTTC. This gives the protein CASTRVEADYNEQFF.

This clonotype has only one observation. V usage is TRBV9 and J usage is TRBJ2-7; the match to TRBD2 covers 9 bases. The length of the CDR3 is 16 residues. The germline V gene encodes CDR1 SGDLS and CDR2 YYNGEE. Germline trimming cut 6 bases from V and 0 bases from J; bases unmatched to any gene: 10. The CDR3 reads CASTWGASGTSYEQYF. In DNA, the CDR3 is TGTGCCAGCACCTGGGGGGCTAGCGGGACCTCCTACGAGCAGTACTTC.

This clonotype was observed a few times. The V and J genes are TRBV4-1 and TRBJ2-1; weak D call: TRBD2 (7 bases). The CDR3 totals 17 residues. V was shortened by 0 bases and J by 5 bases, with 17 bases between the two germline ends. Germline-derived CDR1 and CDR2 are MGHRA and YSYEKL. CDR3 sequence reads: CASSQEGGGRRNNEQFF. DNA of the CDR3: TGCGCCAGCAGCCAAGAGGGGGGGGGCAGGCGCAACAATGAGCAGTTCTTC.

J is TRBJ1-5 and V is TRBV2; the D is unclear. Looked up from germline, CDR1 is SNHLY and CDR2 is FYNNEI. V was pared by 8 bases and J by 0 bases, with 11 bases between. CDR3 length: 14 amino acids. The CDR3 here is CASSRTDSNQPQHF. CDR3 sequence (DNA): TGTGCCAGCTCCCGGACTGATAGCAATCAGCCCCAGCATTTT.

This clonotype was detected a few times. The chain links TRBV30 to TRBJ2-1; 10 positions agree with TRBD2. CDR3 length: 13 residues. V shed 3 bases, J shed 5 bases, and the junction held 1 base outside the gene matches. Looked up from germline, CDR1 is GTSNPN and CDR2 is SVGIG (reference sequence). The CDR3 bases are TGTGCCTGGAGACTAGCGGGGAACAATGAGCAGTTCTTC. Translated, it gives CAWRLAGNNEQFF.

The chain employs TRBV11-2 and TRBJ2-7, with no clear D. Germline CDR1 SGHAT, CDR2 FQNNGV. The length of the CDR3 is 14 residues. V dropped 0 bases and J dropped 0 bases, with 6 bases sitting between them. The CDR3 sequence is CASSLDSNSYEQYF. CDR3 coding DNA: TGTGCCAGCAGCTTAGACAGCAACTCCTACGAGCAGTACTTC.

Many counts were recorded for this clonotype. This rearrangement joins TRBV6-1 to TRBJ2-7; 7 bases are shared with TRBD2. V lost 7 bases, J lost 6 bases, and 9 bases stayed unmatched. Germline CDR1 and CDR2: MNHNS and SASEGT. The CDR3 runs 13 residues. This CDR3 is CASKTGGVTEQYF. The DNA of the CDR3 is TGTGCCAGCAAAACGGGAGGTGTCACCGAGCAGTACTTC.

The DNA for the CDR3 is TGTGCCAGCAGCTTGGGTCGACGGTCAGGGACTGAAGCTTTCTTT. Translating gives CASSLGRRSGTEAFF. V is TRBV5-6 and J is TRBJ1-1; D possibly corresponds to TRBD1 (5 bases). V was clipped by 0 bases and J by 5 bases, with 14 bases between them. The CDR3 extends over 15 amino acids. Germline V gene sequence: CDR1 SGHDT, CDR2 YYEEEE.